These T cell receptor beta chains were read from a single sample in a study of T cell responses to AZD1222 COVID-19 vaccine. This table comes from immunoSEQ multiplex PCR, and its TCRdb copy is limited to in-frame clones, with some not included. The repertoire holds some 110,000 clones, with about 90% as singletons. Sequences were derived from peripheral blood, sampled on day 0 of AZD1222 vaccination. These receptors all come from an adult in good health. The CDR3 runs from the conserved cysteine through the conserved F or W. A D gene is named only where the DNA matches it firmly. The size of a clone is reported for some rows only, either as once, few or many, or as a class for expanded clones.

D	V	J	size	CDR3	DNA
TRBD1	TRBV3-1/TRBV3-2	TRBJ2-3	NA	CASNRQGSTDTQYF	TGTGCCAGCAACAGACAGGGCTCTACAGATACGCAGTATTTT
NA	TRBV21-1	TRBJ1-4	NA	CASRSTLAKVHNEKLFF	TGTGCCAGCAGGTCGACATTAGCCAAGGTGCATAATGAAAAACTGTTTTTT
TRBD1	TRBV3-1/TRBV3-2	TRBJ2-7	NA	CASSRLDRGDYEQYF	TGTGCCAGCAGCCGCCTTGACAGGGGTGACTACGAGCAGTACTTC
NA	TRBV6-2/TRBV6-3	TRBJ2-1	NA	CASSRLSEQFF	TGTGCCAGCAGTCGGCTGTCGGAGCAGTTCTTC
TRBD1	TRBV5-1	TRBJ2-5	NA	CASSITGERETQYF	TGCGCCAGCAGCATCACAGGGGAGAGGGAGACCCAGTACTTC
TRBD1	TRBV7-9	TRBJ1-5	NA	CASSRTGRQDQPQHF	TGTGCCAGCAGCCGGACAGGGAGACAGGATCAGCCCCAGCATTTT
NA	TRBV9	TRBJ2-3	NA	CASSVSGSTDTQYF	TGTGCCAGCAGCGTTAGTGGAAGCACAGATACGCAGTATTTT
TRBD1	TRBV10-3	TRBJ2-1	NA	CAISETGQGFMQFF	TGTGCCATCAGTGAGACGGGACAGGGTTTTATGCAGTTCTTC
TRBD1	TRBV6-5	TRBJ1-2	NA	CASRRQGTDYGYTF	TGTGCCAGCAGAAGACAGGGGACTGACTATGGCTACACCTTC
TRBD1	TRBV27	TRBJ2-3	NA	CASSFGTGIPDTQYF	TGTGCCAGCAGTTTCGGGACAGGGATACCAGATACGCAGTATTTT
TRBD1	TRBV6-1	TRBJ1-5	NA	CASSETGIDQPQHF	TGTGCCAGCAGTGAGACAGGGATCGATCAGCCCCAGCATTTT
NA	TRBV12-3/TRBV12-4	TRBJ2-7	NA	CASSSGLYYEQYF	TGTGCCAGCAGTTCGGGACTTTACTACGAGCAGTACTTC
TRBD1	TRBV9	TRBJ2-5	NA	CASSVGQGKETQYF	TGTGCCAGCAGCGTAGGACAGGGAAAAGAGACCCAGTACTTC
NA	TRBV6-5	TRBJ1-5	NA	CASSRQVGSPQHF	TGTGCCAGCAGCCGCCAGGTGGGTTCGCCCCAGCATTTT
NA	TRBV19	TRBJ1-1	NA	CASSIGGWNTEAFF	TGTGCCAGTAGTATTGGGGGATGGAACACTGAAGCTTTCTTT
NA	TRBV9	TRBJ2-3	NA	CASSVGIGPTDTQYF	TGTGCCAGCAGCGTAGGGATAGGACCGACAGATACGCAGTATTTT
NA	TRBV15	TRBJ1-3	NA	CATSSARVAGNTIYF	TGTGCCACCAGCAGCGCGAGGGTGGCCGGAAACACCATATATTTT
NA	TRBV19	TRBJ1-2	NA	CASSTPGTPLWGYTF	TGTGCCAGTAGTACCCCCGGGACACCACTTTGGGGCTACACCTTC
NA	TRBV6-5	TRBJ2-1	NA	CASRREGYNEQFF	TGTGCCAGCAGGCGGGAAGGGTACAATGAGCAGTTCTTC
TRBD1	TRBV7-9	TRBJ2-7	NA	CASSLEGQSYEQYF	TGTGCCAGCAGCTTAGAGGGACAGTCCTACGAGCAGTACTTC
TRBD1	TRBV6-5	TRBJ1-4	NA	CASSSRDRGGEKLFF	TGTGCCAGCAGTTCCCGGGACAGGGGTGGAGAAAAACTGTTTTTT
NA	TRBV6-4	TRBJ1-5	few	CASSEHQGSNQPQHF	TGTGCCAGCAGTGAACATCAGGGTAGCAATCAGCCCCAGCATTTT
TRBD1	TRBV6-2/TRBV6-3	TRBJ2-5	NA	CASSTPRQGAGYQETQYF	TGTGCCAGCAGTACCCCGAGGCAGGGGGCAGGGTACCAAGAGACCCAGTACTTC
NA	TRBV27	TRBJ2-1	few	CASSLGYGEQFF	TGTGCCAGCAGTTTAGGGTATGGTGAGCAGTTCTTC
NA	TRBV13	TRBJ1-3	NA	CASSLEGSGNTIYF	TGTGCCAGCAGCTTAGAGGGGTCTGGAAACACCATATATTTT
NA	TRBV5-8	TRBJ1-5	many	CASSWDSAGQPQHF	TGTGCCAGCAGTTGGGACTCAGCGGGCCAGCCCCAGCATTTT
NA	TRBV25-1	TRBJ1-5	NA	CASSADGFNQPQHF	TGTGCCAGCAGTGCGGACGGATTCAATCAGCCCCAGCATTTT
NA	TRBV5-6	TRBJ1-5	NA	CASSLSYSNQPQHF	TGTGCCAGCAGCTTGAGCTATAGCAATCAGCCCCAGCATTTT
NA	TRBV19	TRBJ1-2	NA	CASSIPAGYGYTF	TGTGCCAGTAGTATACCAGCCGGCTATGGCTACACCTTC
NA	TRBV5-1	TRBJ2-6	NA	CASSLNGEAGANVLTF	TGCGCCAGCAGCTTGAATGGGGAGGCTGGGGCCAACGTCCTGACTTTC
NA	TRBV12-3/TRBV12-4	TRBJ2-7	NA	CASSPTVHEQYF	TGTGCCAGCAGTCCCACTGTCCACGAGCAGTACTTC
TRBD2	TRBV9	TRBJ2-1	NA	CASSVGGTSGQNEQFF	TGTGCCAGCAGCGTAGGAGGGACTAGCGGGCAAAATGAGCAGTTCTTC
NA	TRBV2	TRBJ1-2	NA	CASSVVPINGYTF	TGTGCCAGCAGTGTCGTACCGATCAATGGCTACACCTTC
TRBD2	TRBV6-6	TRBJ2-7	NA	CASTSGLSNYEQYF	TGTGCCAGCACTTCGGGACTATCAAACTACGAGCAGTACTTC
NA	TRBV11-3	TRBJ2-1	NA	CASSFGKISYNEQFF	TGTGCCAGCAGCTTTGGGAAAATCTCCTACAATGAGCAGTTCTTC
TRBD2	TRBV19	TRBJ2-3	NA	CASSVGLAGGSTDTQYF	TGTGCCAGTAGTGTGGGACTAGCGGGAGGAAGCACAGATACGCAGTATTTT
NA	TRBV28	TRBJ1-6	NA	CASTPGQGLRANSPLHF	TGTGCCAGCACCCCGGGGCAGGGTTTGAGGGCTAATTCACCCCTCCACTTT